The rows below give T cell receptor beta chains drawn from one sample of a study of T cell repertoires in aging, cancer and after chemotherapy. TCRdb called the multiplex PCR reads again in MiXCR, with one record for every CDR3 protein. The sample shows several thousand distinct CDR3 sequences, 33% of them seen only once. The material sequenced was blood. The source of these receptors is a human donor in good health. The donor label of this sample is uncertain. Each CDR3 is given with its conserved first and last residue. A D gene is named only where the DNA matches it firmly. Size values are once, few and many counts, or a class for expanded clones, and some rows have none.

d_call,clone_size,j_call,v_call,cdr3_aa,cdr3_nt
.,few,TRBJ2-5,TRBV12-3/TRBV12-4,CASSRVRGETQYF,TGTGCCAGCAGCAGAGTAAGAGGAGAGACCCAGTACTTC
TRBD2,.,TRBJ2-1,TRBV5-4,CASSPSGGRMSYNEQFF,TGTGCCAGCAGCCCAAGCGGGGGCCGCATGTCCTACAATGAGCAGTTCTTC
TRBD1,.,TRBJ1-5,TRBV19,CASSRLDRGNQPQHF,TGTGCCAGTAGCCGACTTGACAGGGGGAATCAGCCCCAGCATTTT
.,.,TRBJ2-3,TRBV5-5,CASSSHTTADTQYF,TGTGCCAGCAGCTCCCATACTACTGCAGATACGCAGTATTTT
.,medium-sized,TRBJ2-7,TRBV5-5,CASSWYSSYEQYF,TGTGCCAGCAGCTGGTACAGCTCCTACGAGCAGTACTTC
.,.,TRBJ2-3,TRBV12-3/TRBV12-4,CASSLGSLDTQYF,TGTGCCAGCAGCTTGGGCAGCCTGGATACGCAGTATTTT
.,few,TRBJ2-7,TRBV6-1,CASSEARGRGYEQYF,TGTGCCAGCAGTGAAGCGCGCGGCCGGGGGTACGAGCAGTACTTC
.,once,TRBJ1-5,TRBV24-1,CATSSRGGINQPQHF,TGTGCCACCAGTTCCCGCGGGGGAATCAATCAGCCCCAGCATTTT
.,.,TRBJ2-4,TRBV6-4,CASSESRGNIQYF,TGTGCCAGCAGTGAGTCTAGGGGGAACATTCAGTACTTC
.,.,TRBJ2-1,TRBV5-1,CASSFETGTFSYNEQFF,TGCGCCAGCAGCTTCGAAACCGGGACATTTTCCTACAATGAGCAGTTCTTC
.,.,TRBJ2-7,TRBV12-3/TRBV12-4,CASSLGPGSYEQYF,TGTGCCAGCAGTTTAGGCCCAGGCTCCTACGAGCAGTACTTC
TRBD1,few,TRBJ2-1,TRBV27,CASSDRGPYNEQFF,TGTGCCAGCAGCGACAGGGGGCCTTACAATGAGCAGTTCTTC
TRBD2,.,TRBJ2-7,TRBV27,CASSLYGGGAAYEQYF,TGTGCCAGCAGTTTATACGGCGGGGGGGCAGCCTACGAGCAGTACTTC
TRBD2,medium-sized,TRBJ2-3,TRBV19,CASSTFALTSGGTDTQYF,TGTGCCAGTAGTACCTTTGCCTTGACTAGCGGGGGCACAGATACGCAGTATTTT
.,.,TRBJ2-5,TRBV6-5,CASSPPGAMKTQYF,TGTGCCAGCAGTCCACCAGGGGCCATGAAGACCCAGTACTTC
.,.,TRBJ1-5,TRBV28,CASTPARGGNQPQHF,TGTGCCAGCACCCCGGCCAGGGGTGGCAATCAGCCCCAGCATTTT
.,few,TRBJ2-5,TRBV6-5,CASSYGEGETQYF,TGTGCCAGCAGTTACGGTGAGGGAGAGACCCAGTACTTC
.,.,TRBJ1-2,TRBV5-1,CASTLGGGYTF,TGCGCCAGCACCTTAGGGGGTGGCTACACCTTC
.,.,TRBJ1-3,TRBV15,CATSRDRSSGNTIYF,TGTGCCACCAGCAGAGACAGGAGCTCTGGAAACACCATATATTTT
.,few,TRBJ1-4,TRBV5-4,CASSGLDDVREKLFF,TGTGCCAGCAGCGGATTGGACGACGTAAGGGAAAAACTGTTTTTT
TRBD2,.,TRBJ2-5,TRBV4-2,CASSQETSGGAETQYF,TGCGCCAGCAGCCAAGAGACTAGCGGGGGTGCAGAGACCCAGTACTTC
TRBD2,.,TRBJ2-7,TRBV10-3,CATGPGGIYEQYF,TGTGCCACCGGGCCGGGAGGCATCTACGAGCAGTACTTC
.,.,TRBJ2-1,TRBV13,CASSLGEGSDEQFF,TGTGCCAGCAGCTTAGGCGAAGGCAGCGACGAGCAGTTCTTC
.,few,TRBJ2-3,TRBV5-1,CASSLAASTDTQYF,TGCGCCAGCAGCTTGGCGGCGAGCACAGATACGCAGTATTTT
.,few,TRBJ2-1,TRBV7-9,CASSLYPGVNEQFF,TGTGCCAGCAGCTTATATCCAGGGGTCAATGAGCAGTTCTTC
.,once,TRBJ1-2,TRBV27,CASSLLGSSTYGYTF,TGTGCCAGCAGTTTATTGGGCAGTTCAACTTATGGCTACACCTTC
.,few,TRBJ2-6,TRBV5-6,CASSFRPGSGANVLTF,TGTGCCAGCAGCTTTAGGCCTGGCTCTGGGGCCAACGTCCTGACTTTC
TRBD1,few,TRBJ1-2,TRBV6-1,CASRDRDSPIF,TGTGCCAGCAGGGACCGGGACAGCCCAATTTTC
.,.,TRBJ1-2,TRBV20-1,CSARVYGYTF,TGCAGTGCGAGGGTGTATGGCTACACCTTC
TRBD1,few,TRBJ2-3,TRBV10-3,CAISDGTATDTQYF,TGTGCCATCAGTGACGGGACAGCCACAGATACGCAGTATTTT
.,few,TRBJ2-4,TRBV5-5,CASSLVGSKNIQYF,TGTGCCAGCAGCTTGGTGGGGTCCAAAAACATTCAGTACTTC
.,.,TRBJ2-3,TRBV10-3,CAISSGADTDTQYF,TGTGCCATCAGTTCAGGGGCCGACACAGATACGCAGTATTTT
TRBD2,.,TRBJ2-3,TRBV6-5,CASSSPPGGGGGLDTQYF,TGTGCCAGCAGTTCCCCCCCTGGCGGGGGCGGGGGGTTAGATACGCAGTATTTT
TRBD1,medium-sized,TRBJ1-3,TRBV6-5,CASSGSATGRNTIYF,TGTGCCAGCAGTGGGTCGGCGACAGGGCGAAACACCATATATTTT
.,few,TRBJ1-2,TRBV15,CATSRGVGYGYTF,TGTGCCACCAGCAGAGGGGTTGGGTATGGCTACACCTTC
TRBD1,few,TRBJ2-7,TRBV6-1,CAAKTGNYEQYF,TGTGCCGCGAAGACAGGGAACTACGAGCAGTACTTC
TRBD1,once,TRBJ1-2,TRBV7-2,CASSPDRIYGYTF,TGTGCCAGCAGCCCGGACAGGATCTATGGCTACACCTTC
.,few,TRBJ1-1,TRBV6-2/TRBV6-3,CASSYAWLEDTEAFF,TGTGCCAGCAGTTACGCGTGGCTGGAGGACACTGAAGCTTTCTTT
TRBD1,.,TRBJ1-2,TRBV5-4,CASSPSQGPNYGYTF,TGTGCCAGCAGCCCATCACAGGGGCCGAACTATGGCTACACCTTC
.,.,TRBJ1-3,TRBV5-1,CARSPDRSGNTIYF,TGTGCCAGAAGCCCCGACAGGTCCGGAAACACCATATATTTT
.,.,TRBJ1-5,TRBV20-1,CSARDRRGGNQPQHF,TGCAGTGCTAGAGATCGGCGGGGGGGCAATCAGCCCCAGCATTTT
.,few,TRBJ1-6,TRBV6-5,CASSLWGVNSPLHF,TGTGCCAGCAGTCTCTGGGGGGTCAATTCACCCCTCCACTTT
.,few,TRBJ2-7,TRBV27,CASSLVGSDEQYF,TGTGCCAGCAGTTTAGTGGGAAGCGACGAGCAGTACTTC
.,few,TRBJ2-5,TRBV5-6,CASSIARETQYF,TGTGCCAGCAGCATAGCTAGAGAGACCCAGTACTTC
.,medium-sized,TRBJ2-3,TRBV15,CATSRDLGTDTQYF,TGTGCCACCAGCAGAGATCTGGGCACAGATACGCAGTATTTT
.,.,TRBJ2-7,TRBV20-1,CSAGGAGAVEQYF,TGCAGTGCCGGCGGGGCGGGGGCGGTCGAGCAGTACTTC
.,once,TRBJ1-6,TRBV6-5,CASSLSGNNSPLHF,TGTGCCAGCAGCCTGTCGGGAAATAATTCACCCCTCCACTTT
TRBD1,few,TRBJ1-1,TRBV19,CASNDRGPTEAFF,TGTGCCAGCAACGACAGGGGGCCAACTGAAGCTTTCTTT
.,.,TRBJ1-1,TRBV5-5,CASSWVGETEAFF,TGTGCCAGCAGCTGGGTGGGGGAAACTGAAGCTTTCTTT
.,once,TRBJ1-2,TRBV29-1,CSVGGRVATNYGYTF,TGCAGCGTTGGAGGCAGGGTGGCCACTAACTATGGCTACACCTTC
.,few,TRBJ2-1,TRBV18,CASSSDSSYNEQFF,TGTGCCAGCTCATCGGACAGCTCCTACAATGAGCAGTTCTTC
TRBD2,few,TRBJ2-5,TRBV15,CATSSAGTSGQETQYF,TGTGCCACCAGCAGTGCCGGGACTAGTGGGCAAGAGACCCAGTACTTC
.,.,TRBJ2-5,TRBV18,CASRTIGETQYF,TGTGCCAGCCGAACTATTGGCGAGACCCAGTACTTC
TRBD1,medium-sized,TRBJ1-6,TRBV19,CASSQQGPNNSPLHF,TGTGCCAGTAGCCAACAGGGGCCCAATAATTCACCCCTCCACTTT